These 20 T cell receptor beta chains came from one sample sequenced in a study of shared clonotypes between healthy human individuals. The table came from immunoSEQ multiplex PCR; TCRdb's copy has only in-frame clones and leaves some out. The table lists 2 million to 2.5 million clones, 80% to 95% of them singletons. The specimen sequenced was naive CD4+ T cells from PBMCs. Subset indicated: CD45RA+ positively selected. These receptors originate from a young man in good health. Some clones in this sample may be carry-over from other donors' samples.

This clone was detected once. The V and J genes are TRBV21-1 and TRBJ2-7. TRBV21-1 is recorded as a pseudogene. There are 14 residues in the CDR3. CDR3 nucleotide sequence: TGTGCCAGCGGAATCAGGGACGGTGACTACGAGCAGTACTTC. It encodes CASGIRDGDYEQYF.

This sequence joins TRBV5-4 and TRBJ1-2; D not certain. Germline V gives CDR1 SGHNT, CDR2 YYREEE (reference sequence). The V gene lost 2 bases and the J gene lost 6 bases, with 11 bases spanning the gap. This CDR3 spans 13 amino acids. CDR3 loop: CASSLNYEDGYTF. As DNA, the CDR3 is TGTGCCAGCAGCTTAAATTATGAGGATGGCTACACCTTC. Full variable domain (missing parts from reference TRBV5-4 and TRBJ1-2): ETGVTQSPTHLIKTRGQQVTLRCSSQSGHNTVSWYQQALGQGPQFIFQYYREEENGRGNFPPRFSGLQFPNYSSELNVNALELDDSALYLCASSLNYEDGYTFGSGTRLTVV.

The chain recombines TRBV19 with TRBJ1-2; D is perhaps TRBD1 (5 bases). Trimming shortened V by 7 bases and J by 7 bases, and 28 bases separated the two germline ends. CDR1 and CDR2 (germline): LNHDA, SQIVND (reference sequence). The CDR3 extends over 17 amino acids. The chain's CDR3 is CASNVVDGRGPSAGYTF. The CDR3 DNA follows: TGTGCCAGTAACGTGGTAGATGGTCGGGGACCGAGCGCTGGCTACACCTTC.

This clone was recorded only once. The rearrangement links TRBV5-1 to TRBJ2-7; D gene unclear. V was trimmed by 0 bases and J by 5 bases, leaving 15 bases between them. Germline V gene lookup returns CDR1 SGHRS and CDR2 YFSETQ. This CDR3 contains 15 residues. The CDR3 DNA sequence: TGCGCCAGCAGCTTGGTGCCCTCAAACAGCCACGAGCAGTACTTC. Encoded protein: CASSLVPSNSHEQYF.

This clone appeared a single time. The chain links TRBV4-1 to TRBJ1-5; no clear D. The CDR3 totals 15 residues. The V and J ends lost 1 base and 6 bases respectively, with 13 bases between them. Germline CDR1 is MGHRA and CDR2 is YSYEKL. The CDR3 loop reads CASSQGLVFGQPQHF. Here the CDR3 DNA reads TGCGCCAGCAGCCAAGGGCTGGTGTTTGGTCAGCCCCAGCATTTT.

As to this clone: A junction end diverges from the germline sequence, so it may reflect a read error. V and J are TRBV5-1 and TRBJ2-7, with D unclear. Germline V lookup: CDR1 SGHRS, CDR2 YFSETQ. The CDR3 has 13 residues. In DNA, the CDR3 is TGCGCCAGCAGCTACGGTGGGTCCTACGGGCAGTACTTC. Its protein is CASSYGGSYGQYF. The full variable domain, with the rest looked up from reference TRBV5-1 and TRBJ2-7, is KAGVTQTPRYLIKTRGQQVTLSCSPISGHRSVSWYQQTPGQGLQFLFEYFSETQRNKGNFPGRFSGRQFSNSRSEMNVSTLELGDSALYLCASSYGGSYGQYFGPGTRLTVT.

The V and J genes are TRBV7-3 and TRBJ2-2, with 11 bases aligning to TRBD1. V gave up 5 bases and J gave up 7 bases; unmatched junction bases: 9. The CDR3 runs 16 residues. Per the germline V gene, CDR1 is SGHTA and CDR2 is FQGTGA. For the CDR3, the DNA is TGTGCCAGCAGCCGTGGGACAGGGGGTGATTACGGGGAGCTGTTTTTT. Its translation: CASSRGTGGDYGELFF.

The chain recombines TRBV5-6 with TRBJ2-7, with 7 bases aligning to TRBD2. The CDR3 sequence is 13 residues long. From germline, CDR1 is SGHDT and CDR2 YYEEEE. The V gene end was trimmed by 7 bases and the J gene end by 1 base; junction bases not matched to a gene: 5. The CDR3 DNA follows: TGTGCCAGCCGTTACGGGGGGTCCTACGAGCAGTACTTC. It encodes CASRYGGSYEQYF.

The chain couples TRBV10-2 to TRBJ2-7, with D unclear. CDR1 and CDR2 (germline): WSHSY, SAAADI. The V gene lost 2 bases and the J gene lost 5 bases, with 13 bases spanning the gap. The length of the CDR3 is 14 residues. The CDR3 protein is CASSEPVSSDEQYF. As DNA, the CDR3 is TGCGCCAGCAGTGAGCCAGTATCCTCTGACGAGCAGTACTTC.

The rearrangement joins TRBV15 to TRBJ2-7; D call uncertain. The CDR3 is made up of 16 amino acids. CDR1 is LNHNV and CDR2 is YYDKDF in the germline V gene (reference sequence). Trimming shortened V by 0 bases and J by 2 bases, and 14 bases separated the two germline ends. DNA for the CDR3: TGTGCCACCAGCAGAGACCTGGGCTATTCCACCTACGAGCAGTACTTC. The encoded protein is CATSRDLGYSTYEQYF.

The count of this clone is one. The gene calls are TRBV19 and TRBJ2-2; D is undetermined. V was shortened by 3 bases and J by 3 bases, with 14 bases between the two germline ends. CDR3 length: 16 amino acids. Germline V CDR1 and CDR2: LNHDA, SQIVND (reference sequence). CDR3 sequence: CASSMGSITHTGELFF. Here the CDR3 DNA reads TGTGCCAGTAGTATGGGGTCTATAACTCACACCGGGGAGCTGTTTTTT.

This clone was seen only once. The V gene is TRBV5-6, the J gene TRBJ2-2, with 9 bases identical to TRBD2. The CDR3 sequence is 17 residues long. Looked up from germline, CDR1 is SGHDT and CDR2 is YYEEEE. J gave up 1 base and V 1 base, and 5 bases lay outside the gene matches. The CDR3 DNA sequence: TGTGCCAGCAGCTTGTTAAAGCGGGAGGTGAACACCGGGGAGCTGTTTTTT. As protein: CASSLLKREVNTGELFF.

The chain employs TRBV5-1 and TRBJ2-7; 11 nucleotides match TRBD1. The germline CDR1 and CDR2 sequences are SGHRS and YFSETQ. V shed 4 bases and J 6 bases; nucleotides not matched to a gene: 12. The CDR3 has 16 residues. DNA for the CDR3: TGCGCCAGCAGCCTATCGACCGGGACAGGGGGAGGCGAGCAGTACTTC. It codes for CASSLSTGTGGGEQYF. The variable domain in full, completed from reference TRBV5-1 and TRBJ2-7, reads KAGVTQTPRYLIKTRGQQVTLSCSPISGHRSVSWYQQTPGQGLQFLFEYFSETQRNKGNFPGRFSGRQFSNSRSEMNVSTLELGDSALYLCASSLSTGTGGGEQYFGPGTRLTVT.

The chain joins TRBV5-1 to TRBJ2-7; D gene unclear. This CDR3 has 15 residues. Deletions cut 0 bases from V and 3 bases from J, with 13 bases between. Germline CDR1 SGHRS, CDR2 YFSETQ. CDR3 DNA sequence: TGCGCCAGCAGCTTGGATCCAGCGCCGAGCTACGAGCAGTACTTC. Amino acids: CASSLDPAPSYEQYF.

This chain connects TRBV7-7 to TRBJ2-3, with 8 positions matching TRBD2. CDR1 and CDR2 from the germline V gene are SSHAT and FNYEAQ (reference sequence). The CDR3 has 15 residues. After removal of 6 bases from V and 0 bases from J, the junction contained 5 bases not matched to a gene. The CDR3 sequence is CASSFSGASTDTQYF. The CDR3 DNA follows: TGTGCCAGCAGTTTTAGCGGGGCTAGCACAGATACGCAGTATTTT.

The gene calls are TRBV5-4 and TRBJ2-2, with D perhaps matching TRBD1 or TRBD2 (5 bases each). CDR1 is SGHNT and CDR2 is YYREEE in the germline V gene (reference sequence). The CDR3 length is 16 residues. Trimming cost V 4 bases and J 4 bases, with 17 bases left between them. The CDR3 region has the DNA TGTGCCAGCAGCAGGGGCGGCGGGCAGGGCACCGGGGAGCTGTTTTTT. Translation gives CASSRGGGQGTGELFF. Drawing the rest from reference TRBV5-4 and TRBJ2-2, the complete variable domain is ETGVTQSPTHLIKTRGQQVTLRCSSQSGHNTVSWYQQALGQGPQFIFQYYREEENGRGNFPPRFSGLQFPNYSSELNVNALELDDSALYLCASSRGGGQGTGELFFGEGSRLTVL.

This chain uses TRBV15 with TRBJ2-7; TRBD2 aligns across 10 bases. This CDR3 region has 19 residues. V was pared by 1 base and J by 3 bases, with 15 bases of the junction left unmatched. The V gene's germline CDR1 is LNHNV and CDR2 YYDKDF (reference sequence). The CDR3 nucleotides read TGTGCCACCAGCAGAGCCTCCCGGGAAGCTAGCGGGAGAGTCTACGAGCAGTACTTC. It codes for CATSRASREASGRVYEQYF.

The rearrangement joins TRBV12-5 to TRBJ1-1; D perhaps matches TRBD1 (5 bases). The germline V gene encodes CDR1 LGHNT and CDR2 FRNRAP. Between the trimmed V and J ends, which lost 2 bases and 4 bases, there was a span of 11 bases. The CDR3 is 14 amino acids. The CDR3 sequence is CASGLTNRPTEAFF. The CDR3 DNA reads as TGTGCTAGTGGTTTGACAAACAGGCCCACTGAAGCTTTCTTT.

The chain joins TRBV7-6 to TRBJ2-7, with D perhaps matching TRBD2 (5 bases). CDR3 length: 16 amino acids. CDR1 is SGHVS, CDR2 FNYEAQ, per germline. The V and J ends lost 0 bases and 5 bases respectively, with 17 bases between them. The CDR3: CASSLALVGVEHEQYF. In DNA form, the CDR3 reads TGTGCCAGCAGCTTAGCGCTGGTCGGGGTAGAACACGAGCAGTACTTC.

The CDR3 DNA reads as TGTGCCAGCAGCCTTGTTACTAGCGGGACTCCCACAGATACGCAGTATTTT. The encoded protein is CASSLVTSGTPTDTQYF. This rearrangement joins TRBV5-4 to TRBJ2-3; 10 bases are a match to TRBD2. The CDR3 is 17 residues long. J was trimmed by 2 bases and V by 4 bases; bases with no gene match: 10. The germline gives CDR1 SGHNT, CDR2 YYREEE (reference sequence).